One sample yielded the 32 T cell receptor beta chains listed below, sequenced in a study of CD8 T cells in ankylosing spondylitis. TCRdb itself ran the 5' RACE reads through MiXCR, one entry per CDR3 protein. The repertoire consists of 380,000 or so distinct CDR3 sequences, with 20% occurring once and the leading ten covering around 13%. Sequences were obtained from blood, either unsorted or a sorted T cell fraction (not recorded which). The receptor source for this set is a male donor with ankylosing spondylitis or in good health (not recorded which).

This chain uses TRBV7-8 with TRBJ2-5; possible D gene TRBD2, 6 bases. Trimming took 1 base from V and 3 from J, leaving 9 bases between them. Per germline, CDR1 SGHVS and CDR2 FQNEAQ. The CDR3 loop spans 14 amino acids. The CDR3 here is CASSLVPGEETQYF. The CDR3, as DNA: TGTGCCAGCAGCTTAGTCCCGGGGGAAGAGACCCAGTACTTC.

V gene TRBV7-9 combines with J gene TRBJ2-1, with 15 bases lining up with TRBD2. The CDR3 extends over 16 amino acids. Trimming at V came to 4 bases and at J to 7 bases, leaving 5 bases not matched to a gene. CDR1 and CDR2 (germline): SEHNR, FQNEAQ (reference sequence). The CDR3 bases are TGTGCCAGCAGCTCCCGGACTAGCGGGGGGGGAAATGAGCAGTTCTTC. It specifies CASSSRTSGGGNEQFF. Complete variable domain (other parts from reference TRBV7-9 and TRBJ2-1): DTGVSQNPRHKITKRGQNVTFRCDPISEHNRLYWYRQTLGQGPEFLTYFQNEAQLEKSRLLSDRFSAERPKGSFSTLEIQRTEQGDSAMYLCASSSRTSGGGNEQFFGPGTRLTVL.

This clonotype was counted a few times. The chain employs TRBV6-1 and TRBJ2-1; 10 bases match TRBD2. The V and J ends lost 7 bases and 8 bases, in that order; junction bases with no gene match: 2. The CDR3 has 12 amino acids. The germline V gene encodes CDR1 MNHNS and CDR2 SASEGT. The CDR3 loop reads CASTGLADEQFF. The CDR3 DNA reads TGTGCCAGCACCGGACTAGCGGATGAGCAGTTCTTC.

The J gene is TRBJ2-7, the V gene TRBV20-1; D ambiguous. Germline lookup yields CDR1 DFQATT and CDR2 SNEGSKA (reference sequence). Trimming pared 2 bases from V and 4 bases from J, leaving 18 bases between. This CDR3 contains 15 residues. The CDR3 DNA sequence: TGCAGTGCTAGATCGGTAGAGGTGGTTGGATACGAGCAGTACTTC. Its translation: CSARSVEVVGYEQYF.

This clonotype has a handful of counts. The CDR3: CASSQDLSGARGTGELFF. For the CDR3, the DNA is TGTGCCAGCAGCCAAGATTTATCGGGGGCGCGGGGCACCGGGGAGCTGTTTTTT. The J gene is TRBJ2-2, the V gene TRBV14; either TRBD1 or TRBD2 may fit D (6 bases each). This CDR3 is 18 amino acids long. The V end was cut by 0 bases, the J end by 4 bases, with 18 bases between. Germline CDR1 and CDR2: SGHDN and FVKESK.

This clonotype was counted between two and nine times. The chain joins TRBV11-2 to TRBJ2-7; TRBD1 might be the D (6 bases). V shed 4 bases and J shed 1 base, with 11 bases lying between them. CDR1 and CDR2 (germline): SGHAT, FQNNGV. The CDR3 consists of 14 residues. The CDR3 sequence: CASSSWDKSYEQYF. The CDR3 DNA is TGTGCCAGCAGCTCCTGGGACAAATCCTACGAGCAGTACTTC.

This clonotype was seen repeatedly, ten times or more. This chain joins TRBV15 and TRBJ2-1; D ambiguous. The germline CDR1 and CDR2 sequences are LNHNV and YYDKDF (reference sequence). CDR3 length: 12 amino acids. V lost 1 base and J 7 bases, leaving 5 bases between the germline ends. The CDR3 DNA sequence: TGTGCCACCAGCAGAGTGGGGAATGAGCAGTTCTTC. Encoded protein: CATSRVGNEQFF.

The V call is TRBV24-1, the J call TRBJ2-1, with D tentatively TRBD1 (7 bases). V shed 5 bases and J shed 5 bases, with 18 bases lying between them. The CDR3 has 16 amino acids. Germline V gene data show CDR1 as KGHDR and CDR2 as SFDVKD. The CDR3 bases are TGTGCCACCAGTGGCCCTGGGGGGACAGCCAACAATGAGCAGTTCTTC. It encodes CATSGPGGTANNEQFF.

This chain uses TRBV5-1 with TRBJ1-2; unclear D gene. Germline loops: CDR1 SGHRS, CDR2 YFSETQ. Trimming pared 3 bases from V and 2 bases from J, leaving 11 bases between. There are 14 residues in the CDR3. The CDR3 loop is CASSSPSGNYGYTF. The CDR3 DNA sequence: TGCGCCAGCAGCTCCCCCTCGGGAAACTATGGCTACACCTTC.

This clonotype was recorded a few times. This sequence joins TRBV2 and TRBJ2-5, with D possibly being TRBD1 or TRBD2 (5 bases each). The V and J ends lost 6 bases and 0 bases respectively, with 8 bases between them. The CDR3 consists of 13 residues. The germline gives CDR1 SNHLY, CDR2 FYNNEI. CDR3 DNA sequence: TGTGCCAGCAGGGGACGGGACCAAGAGACCCAGTACTTC. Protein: CASRGRDQETQYF.

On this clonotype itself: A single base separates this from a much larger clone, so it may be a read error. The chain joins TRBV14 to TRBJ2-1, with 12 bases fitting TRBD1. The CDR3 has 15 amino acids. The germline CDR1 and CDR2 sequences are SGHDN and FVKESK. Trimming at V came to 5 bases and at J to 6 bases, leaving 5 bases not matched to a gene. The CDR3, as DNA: TGTGCCAGCAGCTCCGGGACAGGGGGCTGCAATGAGCAGTTCTTC. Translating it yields CASSSGTGGCNEQFF.

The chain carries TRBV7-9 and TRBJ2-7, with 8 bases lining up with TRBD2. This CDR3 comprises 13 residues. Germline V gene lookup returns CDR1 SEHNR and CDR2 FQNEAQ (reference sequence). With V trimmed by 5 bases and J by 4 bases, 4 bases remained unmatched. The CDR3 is CASSETSGYEQYF. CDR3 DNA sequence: TGTGCCAGCAGCGAAACTAGCGGTTACGAGCAGTACTTC.

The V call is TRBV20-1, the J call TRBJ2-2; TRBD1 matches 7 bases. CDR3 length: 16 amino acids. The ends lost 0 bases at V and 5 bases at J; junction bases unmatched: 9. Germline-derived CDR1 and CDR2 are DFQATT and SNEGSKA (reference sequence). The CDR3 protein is CSARDQDRAVTGELFF. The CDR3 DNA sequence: TGCAGTGCTAGAGATCAAGACAGGGCCGTAACCGGGGAGCTGTTTTTT.

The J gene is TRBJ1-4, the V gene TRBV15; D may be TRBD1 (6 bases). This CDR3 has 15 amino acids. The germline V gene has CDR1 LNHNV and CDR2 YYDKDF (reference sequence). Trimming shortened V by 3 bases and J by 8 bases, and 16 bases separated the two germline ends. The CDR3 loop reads CATSSGRGSDEKLFF. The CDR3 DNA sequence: TGTGCCACCAGCAGTGGCAGGGGATCTGACGAAAAACTGTTTTTT.

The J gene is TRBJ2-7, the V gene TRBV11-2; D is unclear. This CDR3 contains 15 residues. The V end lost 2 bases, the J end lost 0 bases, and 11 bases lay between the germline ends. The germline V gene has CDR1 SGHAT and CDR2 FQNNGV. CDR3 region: CASSLQDGSSYEQYF. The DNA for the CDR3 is TGTGCCAGCAGCTTACAGGACGGATCCTCCTACGAGCAGTACTTC.

In DNA form, the CDR3 reads TGTGCCAGCAGCCCTCTTCAGGGGCTTGACACTGAAGCTTTCTTT. The encoded protein is CASSPLQGLDTEAFF. This chain joins TRBV27 and TRBJ1-1; D possibly corresponds to TRBD1 (6 bases). V was clipped by 6 bases and J by 3 bases, with 17 bases between them. CDR3 length: 15 residues. CDR1 and CDR2 from the germline V gene are MNHEY and SMNVEV (reference sequence).

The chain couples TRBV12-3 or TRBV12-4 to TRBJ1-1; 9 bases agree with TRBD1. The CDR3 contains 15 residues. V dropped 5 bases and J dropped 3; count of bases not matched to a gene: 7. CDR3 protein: CASSPTGGLDTEAFF. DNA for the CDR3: TGTGCCAGCAGTCCGACAGGGGGTCTGGACACTGAAGCTTTCTTT.

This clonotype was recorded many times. This chain's CDR3 is CASSLSRGERSQPQHF. The CDR3 region has the DNA TGTGCCAGCAGTTTATCCAGGGGAGAAAGGTCTCAGCCCCAGCATTTT. The rearrangement links TRBV28 to TRBJ1-5; TRBD1 might be the D (6 bases). V was clipped by 1 base and J by 6 bases, with 16 bases between them. The CDR3 totals 16 residues. From germline, CDR1 is MDHEN and CDR2 SYDVKM.

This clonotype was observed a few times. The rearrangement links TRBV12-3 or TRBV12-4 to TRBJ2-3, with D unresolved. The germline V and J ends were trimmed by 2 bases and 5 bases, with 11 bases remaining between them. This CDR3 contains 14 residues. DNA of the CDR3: TGTGCCAGCAGTTTATCTGCCGGTGGAGATACGCAGTATTTT. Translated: CASSLSAGGDTQYF.

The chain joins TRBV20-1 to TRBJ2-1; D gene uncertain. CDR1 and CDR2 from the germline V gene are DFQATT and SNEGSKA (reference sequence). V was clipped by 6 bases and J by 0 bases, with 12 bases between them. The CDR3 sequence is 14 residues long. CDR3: CSARSWSSYNEQFF. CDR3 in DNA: TGCAGTGCGAGGTCCTGGAGCTCCTACAATGAGCAGTTCTTC.

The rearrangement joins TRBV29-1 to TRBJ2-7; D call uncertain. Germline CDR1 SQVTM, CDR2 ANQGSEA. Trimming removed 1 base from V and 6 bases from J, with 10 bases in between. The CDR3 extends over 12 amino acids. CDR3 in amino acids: CSVEAWAGEQYF. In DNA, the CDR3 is TGCAGCGTTGAAGCCTGGGCCGGCGAGCAGTACTTC.

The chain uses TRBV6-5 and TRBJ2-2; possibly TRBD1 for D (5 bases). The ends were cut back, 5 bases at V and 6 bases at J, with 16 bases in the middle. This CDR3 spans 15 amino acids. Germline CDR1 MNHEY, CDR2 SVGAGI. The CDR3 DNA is TGTGCCAGCAGTCACGACCATCCAGGGCCCGGGGAGCTGTTTTTT. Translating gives CASSHDHPGPGELFF.

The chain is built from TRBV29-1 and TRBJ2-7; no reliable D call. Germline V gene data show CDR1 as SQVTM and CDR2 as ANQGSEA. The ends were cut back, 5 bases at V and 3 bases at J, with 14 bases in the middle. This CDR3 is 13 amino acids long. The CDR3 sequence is CSVCQVGVYEQYF. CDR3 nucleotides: TGCAGCGTTTGTCAAGTGGGTGTCTACGAGCAGTACTTC.

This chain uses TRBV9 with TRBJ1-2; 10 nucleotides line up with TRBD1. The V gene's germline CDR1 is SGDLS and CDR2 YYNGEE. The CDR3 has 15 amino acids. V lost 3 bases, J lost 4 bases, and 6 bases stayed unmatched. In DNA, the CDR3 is TGTGCCAGCAGCGGGGACAGGGGCGCGGTCTATGGCTACACCTTC. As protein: CASSGDRGAVYGYTF. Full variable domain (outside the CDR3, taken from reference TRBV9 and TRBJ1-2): DSGVTQTPKHLITATGQRVTLRCSPRSGDLSVYWYQQSLDQGLQFLIQYYNGEERAKGNILERFSAQQFPDLHSELNLSSLELGDSALYFCASSGDRGAVYGYTFGSGTRLTVV.

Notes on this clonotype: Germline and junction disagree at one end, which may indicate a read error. The chain's CDR3 is CATGDRSENYGYTF. CDR3 DNA sequence: TGTGCCACCGGTGATAGGTCCGAAAACTATGGCTACACCTTC. The chain uses TRBV24-1 and TRBJ1-2; D gene unclear. Per the germline V gene, CDR1 is KGHDR and CDR2 is SFDVKD. This CDR3 has 14 residues.

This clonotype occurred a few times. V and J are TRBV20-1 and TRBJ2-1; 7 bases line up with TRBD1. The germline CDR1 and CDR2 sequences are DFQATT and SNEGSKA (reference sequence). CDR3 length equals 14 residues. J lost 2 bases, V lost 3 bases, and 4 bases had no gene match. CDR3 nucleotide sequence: TGCAGTGCTAGGTTGCAGGGGGCCTACAATGAGCAGTTCTTC. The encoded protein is CSARLQGAYNEQFF.

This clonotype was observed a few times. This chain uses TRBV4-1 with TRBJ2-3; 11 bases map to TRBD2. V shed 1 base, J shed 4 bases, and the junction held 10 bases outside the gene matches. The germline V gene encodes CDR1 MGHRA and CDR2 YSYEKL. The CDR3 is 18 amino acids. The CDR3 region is CASSQGPTSGTFADTQYF. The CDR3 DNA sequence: TGCGCCAGCAGCCAAGGCCCGACTAGCGGGACATTCGCAGATACGCAGTATTTT.

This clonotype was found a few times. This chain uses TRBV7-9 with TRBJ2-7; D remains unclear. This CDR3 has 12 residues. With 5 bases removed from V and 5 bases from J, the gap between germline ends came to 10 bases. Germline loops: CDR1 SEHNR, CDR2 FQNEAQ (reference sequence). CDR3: CASSPLGDEQYF. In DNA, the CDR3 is TGTGCCAGCAGCCCCCTGGGCGACGAGCAGTACTTC.

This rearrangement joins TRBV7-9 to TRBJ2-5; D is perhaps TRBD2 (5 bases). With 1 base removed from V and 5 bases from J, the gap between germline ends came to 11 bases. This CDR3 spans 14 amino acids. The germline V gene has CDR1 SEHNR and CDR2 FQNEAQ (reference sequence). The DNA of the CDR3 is TGTGCCAGCAGCTTAGTGCGGGCCGGGGAGACCCAGTACTTC. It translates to CASSLVRAGETQYF.

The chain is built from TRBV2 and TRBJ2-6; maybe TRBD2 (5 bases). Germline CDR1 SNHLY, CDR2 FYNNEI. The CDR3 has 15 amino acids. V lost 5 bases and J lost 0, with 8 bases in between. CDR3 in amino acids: CASSIGDSGANVLTF. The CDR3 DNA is TGTGCCAGCAGTATCGGGGACTCTGGGGCCAACGTCCTGACTTTC.

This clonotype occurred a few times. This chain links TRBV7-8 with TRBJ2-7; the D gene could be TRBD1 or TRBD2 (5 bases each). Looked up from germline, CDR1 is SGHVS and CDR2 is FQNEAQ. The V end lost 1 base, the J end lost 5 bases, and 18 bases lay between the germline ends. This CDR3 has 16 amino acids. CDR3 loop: CASSLVFASGSHEQYF. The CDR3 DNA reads TGTGCCAGCAGCTTAGTGTTCGCCTCAGGGAGCCACGAGCAGTACTTC.

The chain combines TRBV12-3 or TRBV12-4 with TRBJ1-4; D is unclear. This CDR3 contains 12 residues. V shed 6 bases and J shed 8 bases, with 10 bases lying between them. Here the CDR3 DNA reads TGTGCCAGCAGAGGTTGGGGAGAAAAACTGTTTTTT. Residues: CASRGWGEKLFF.